A selection of T cell receptor beta chains follows, all from one sample in a study of shared clonotypes between healthy human individuals. Only in-frame clones appear in the TCRdb table, and some are missing; sequencing was by immunoSEQ multiplex PCR. Here the sample spans roughly 590,000 clones, roughly 96% being singletons. Sequencing was carried out using naive CD8+ T cells sorted from blood. These receptors all stem from a woman aged 25 to 45 in good health. The CDR3 runs from the conserved cysteine through the conserved F or W. Each record gives: V gene, clone size, D gene, J gene, CDR3 DNA, CDR3 protein. The D gene is left open where the match is weak. Clone size is shown for a subset of rows, as once, few, many or a class of expanded clone.

v_call: TRBV9
clone_size: once
d_call: TRBD2
j_call: TRBJ2-3
cdr3_nt: TGTGCCAGCACGTACCCCTCTCTAGCGGGAGGGCCAAGGACGACAGATACGCAGTATTTT
cdr3_aa: CASTYPSLAGGPRTTDTQYF

v_call: TRBV2
clone_size: few
d_call: .
j_call: TRBJ1-1
cdr3_nt: TGTGCCAGCAGGGCCGGGACGGAAAACACTGAAGCTTTCTTT
cdr3_aa: CASRAGTENTEAFF

v_call: TRBV19
clone_size: .
d_call: .
j_call: TRBJ1-1
cdr3_nt: TGTGCCAGTAGTTCGGGGGCCGCTTTCTTT
cdr3_aa: CASSSGAAFF

v_call: TRBV9
clone_size: .
d_call: .
j_call: TRBJ2-4
cdr3_nt: TGTGCCAGCAGCGGGGGTGGTGACATTCAGTACTTC
cdr3_aa: CASSGGGDIQYF

v_call: TRBV9
clone_size: .
d_call: .
j_call: TRBJ1-1
cdr3_nt: TGTGCCAGCAGCGTAGTCGGGGAGGTTGAAGCTTTCTTT
cdr3_aa: CASSVVGEVEAFF

v_call: TRBV9
clone_size: .
d_call: .
j_call: TRBJ2-6
cdr3_nt: TGTGCCAGCAGCGCGGATGATTTTTCTGGGGCCAACGTCCTGACTTTC
cdr3_aa: CASSADDFSGANVLTF

v_call: TRBV27
clone_size: .
d_call: .
j_call: TRBJ2-7
cdr3_nt: TGTGCCAGCACCCGGACAGATAACTCCTACGAGCAGTACTTC
cdr3_aa: CASTRTDNSYEQYF

v_call: TRBV19
clone_size: .
d_call: .
j_call: TRBJ1-5
cdr3_nt: TGTGCCAGTCGGGCCTTGTCCCCCAATCAGCCCCAGCATTTT
cdr3_aa: CASRALSPNQPQHF

v_call: TRBV4-1
clone_size: .
d_call: .
j_call: TRBJ2-1
cdr3_nt: TGCGCCAGCAGCCCTCGGAGTAGCGTGGGGTACAATGAGCAGTTCTTC
cdr3_aa: CASSPRSSVGYNEQFF

v_call: TRBV7-8
clone_size: .
d_call: .
j_call: TRBJ1-1
cdr3_nt: TGTGCCAGCAGCTTAAACAGGGACACTGAAGCTTTCTTT
cdr3_aa: CASSLNRDTEAFF

v_call: TRBV4-1
clone_size: .
d_call: .
j_call: TRBJ2-3
cdr3_nt: TGCGCCAGCAGCCAAGTTGGGGAGGCCGGCACAGATACGCAGTATTTT
cdr3_aa: CASSQVGEAGTDTQYF

v_call: TRBV28
clone_size: .
d_call: TRBD2
j_call: TRBJ2-7
cdr3_nt: TGTGCCAGCAGTCCAGCGGGAGGGCCTTCCTACGAGCAGTACTTC
cdr3_aa: CASSPAGGPSYEQYF

v_call: TRBV5-1
clone_size: .
d_call: .
j_call: TRBJ2-7
cdr3_nt: TGCGCCAGCAGCTTGTCGTATAGCGTGGGCAACGAGCAGTACTTC
cdr3_aa: CASSLSYSVGNEQYF

v_call: TRBV28
clone_size: .
d_call: TRBD2
j_call: TRBJ2-2
cdr3_nt: TGTGCCAGCAGCCCCCGGGGACTACCCCCCGGGGAGCTGTTTTTT
cdr3_aa: CASSPRGLPPGELFF

v_call: TRBV4-2
clone_size: once
d_call: .
j_call: TRBJ2-1
cdr3_nt: TGTGCCAGCAGCCAAGTGGCCTTCGATGAGCAGTTCTTC
cdr3_aa: CASSQVAFDEQFF

v_call: TRBV9
clone_size: .
d_call: TRBD2
j_call: TRBJ2-1
cdr3_nt: TGTGCCAGCAGCCCCCTAGCGGGATCTGGCAATGAGCAGTTCTTC
cdr3_aa: CASSPLAGSGNEQFF

v_call: TRBV5-6
clone_size: .
d_call: .
j_call: TRBJ1-1
cdr3_nt: TGTGCCAGCAGCTTGAATGTTCTGGACTCCGGAGCTTTCTTT
cdr3_aa: CASSLNVLDSGAFF

v_call: TRBV5-1
clone_size: .
d_call: .
j_call: TRBJ2-6
cdr3_nt: TGCGCCAGCAGCCCCAGGATTGGGGGAGCTGGGGCCAACGTCCTGACTTTC
cdr3_aa: CASSPRIGGAGANVLTF

v_call: TRBV27
clone_size: .
d_call: TRBD1
j_call: TRBJ1-4
cdr3_nt: TGTGCCAGCAGTTTGGGACAGTCCAATGAAAAACTGTTTTTT
cdr3_aa: CASSLGQSNEKLFF

v_call: TRBV7-9
clone_size: .
d_call: .
j_call: TRBJ2-7
cdr3_nt: TGTGCCAGCAGCACGTGGGGATACGAGCAGTACTTC
cdr3_aa: CASSTWGYEQYF

v_call: TRBV4-1
clone_size: .
d_call: TRBD1
j_call: TRBJ1-4
cdr3_nt: TGCGCCAGCAGCCAGGAAGACAGGGGAAGAAAACTGTTTTTT
cdr3_aa: CASSQEDRGRKLFF

v_call: TRBV27
clone_size: .
d_call: TRBD2
j_call: TRBJ2-3
cdr3_nt: TGTGCCAGCAGTCTAGCGGCTACTAGCACAGATACGCAGTATTTT
cdr3_aa: CASSLAATSTDTQYF

v_call: TRBV10-3
clone_size: .
d_call: TRBD2
j_call: TRBJ2-7
cdr3_nt: TGTGCCATCAGCGCCCTACTAGCGGGAGGCGACGAGCAGTACTTC
cdr3_aa: CAISALLAGGDEQYF

v_call: TRBV29-1
clone_size: once
d_call: TRBD2
j_call: TRBJ2-3
cdr3_nt: TGCAGCGCCTGGGACGGGTGGCGGGAGTTGGATACGCAGTATTTT
cdr3_aa: CSAWDGWRELDTQYF

v_call: TRBV27
clone_size: .
d_call: .
j_call: TRBJ2-7
cdr3_nt: TGTGCCAGCAGTCCCAGGGCCCCGGGGCAGTACTTC
cdr3_aa: CASSPRAPGQYF

v_call: TRBV21-1
clone_size: .
d_call: .
j_call: TRBJ1-5
cdr3_nt: TGTGCCAGCACCCAAACACCCCCGCAACCTGACAGGGGCAATCAGCCCCAGCATTTT
cdr3_aa: CASTQTPPQPDRGNQPQHF

v_call: TRBV5-1
clone_size: .
d_call: .
j_call: TRBJ2-3
cdr3_nt: TGCGCCAGCAGGGATTACAGGGCCGGCACAGATACGCAGTATTTT
cdr3_aa: CASRDYRAGTDTQYF

v_call: TRBV9
clone_size: .
d_call: .
j_call: TRBJ2-7
cdr3_nt: TGTGCCAGCAGCGCCGGGGACACAACCTACGAGCAGTACTTC
cdr3_aa: CASSAGDTTYEQYF

v_call: TRBV5-4
clone_size: .
d_call: .
j_call: TRBJ1-6
cdr3_nt: TGTGCCAGCAGCTTGGAAGGTCACTCACCCCTCCACTTT
cdr3_aa: CASSLEGHSPLHF

v_call: TRBV19
clone_size: .
d_call: .
j_call: TRBJ1-5
cdr3_nt: TGTGCCAGTAGTATCTCCTGGGAGCCCCAGCATTTT
cdr3_aa: CASSISWEPQHF

v_call: TRBV5-1
clone_size: .
d_call: .
j_call: TRBJ2-7
cdr3_nt: TGCGCCAGCAGCTATGGACAGACCTACGAGCAGTACTTC
cdr3_aa: CASSYGQTYEQYF

v_call: TRBV7-8
clone_size: .
d_call: .
j_call: TRBJ2-1
cdr3_nt: TGTGCCAGCAGCTCACAGTTAATTGGGAACGAATTAGGGGGAAATGAGCAGTTCTTC
cdr3_aa: CASSSQLIGNELGGNEQFF

v_call: TRBV9
clone_size: .
d_call: TRBD1
j_call: TRBJ1-4
cdr3_nt: TGTGCCAGCAGCTCCATGACAGGGATGGTCGAAAAACTGTTTTTT
cdr3_aa: CASSSMTGMVEKLFF

v_call: TRBV27
clone_size: once
d_call: .
j_call: TRBJ2-1
cdr3_nt: TGTGCCAGCAGTCCACGATCAGGGGCCAGCAATGAGCAGTTCTTC
cdr3_aa: CASSPRSGASNEQFF

v_call: TRBV9
clone_size: once
d_call: .
j_call: TRBJ1-2
cdr3_nt: TGTGCCAGCAGCGTAGAAGGCAGCTACTATGGCTACACCTTC
cdr3_aa: CASSVEGSYYGYTF

v_call: TRBV19
clone_size: .
d_call: .
j_call: TRBJ2-5
cdr3_nt: TGTGCCAGTAGCCCCCGCCAGACCAAGACACAGACCCAGTACTTC
cdr3_aa: CASSPRQTKTQTQYF

v_call: TRBV21-1
clone_size: .
d_call: .
j_call: TRBJ2-3
cdr3_nt: TGTGCCAGCAGCAAAGGGAGACAGGAATACACAGATACGCAGTATTTT
cdr3_aa: CASSKGRQEYTDTQYF

v_call: TRBV11-2
clone_size: .
d_call: .
j_call: TRBJ1-1
cdr3_nt: TGTGCCAGCAGCTTAGACGGGACGTGGAACACTGAAGCTTTCTTT
cdr3_aa: CASSLDGTWNTEAFF

v_call: TRBV27
clone_size: once
d_call: .
j_call: TRBJ2-7
cdr3_nt: TGTGCCAGCAAGGCCGGGACATCTTACGAGCAGTACTTC
cdr3_aa: CASKAGTSYEQYF

v_call: TRBV4-1
clone_size: .
d_call: TRBD1
j_call: TRBJ1-2
cdr3_nt: TGCGCCAGCAAAAAGACAGGGGCCCTTGGCTACACCTTC
cdr3_aa: CASKKTGALGYTF

v_call: TRBV19
clone_size: .
d_call: .
j_call: TRBJ1-5
cdr3_nt: TGTGCCAGTAGTATAACAGGATATAGCAATCAGCCCCAGCATTTT
cdr3_aa: CASSITGYSNQPQHF

v_call: TRBV29-1
clone_size: .
d_call: TRBD1
j_call: TRBJ2-1
cdr3_nt: TGCAGCGTTGAAGACAGGGGGAATGAGCAGTTCTTC
cdr3_aa: CSVEDRGNEQFF

v_call: TRBV11-2
clone_size: .
d_call: TRBD1
j_call: TRBJ1-1
cdr3_nt: TGTGCCAGCAGCCCAGGGGGCAGGAACACTGAAGCTTTCTTT
cdr3_aa: CASSPGGRNTEAFF

v_call: TRBV28
clone_size: .
d_call: .
j_call: TRBJ2-5
cdr3_nt: TGTGCCAGCAGGGACCTGACGGGGACCCAGTACTTC
cdr3_aa: CASRDLTGTQYF

v_call: TRBV2
clone_size: .
d_call: TRBD2
j_call: TRBJ2-1
cdr3_nt: TGTGCCAGCAGTGAAGGACGCCGGGAGGCTCATGAGCAGTTCTTC
cdr3_aa: CASSEGRREAHEQFF

v_call: TRBV6-5
clone_size: once
d_call: .
j_call: TRBJ2-1
cdr3_nt: TGTGCCAGCAGTTACCTCTTGGACAGCAATGAGCAGTTCTTC
cdr3_aa: CASSYLLDSNEQFF

v_call: TRBV4-1
clone_size: .
d_call: .
j_call: TRBJ2-7
cdr3_nt: TGCGCCAGCAGCCAAGATGGGGGTTGGACCTACGAGCAGTACTTC
cdr3_aa: CASSQDGGWTYEQYF

v_call: TRBV9
clone_size: .
d_call: .
j_call: TRBJ2-1
cdr3_nt: TGTGCCAGCAGCGGCTCTAAAGCCGCAGACCGGGGTTCCTACAATGAGCAGTTCTTC
cdr3_aa: CASSGSKAADRGSYNEQFF

v_call: TRBV15
clone_size: .
d_call: .
j_call: TRBJ1-1
cdr3_nt: TGTGCCACCAGCATCGGGGACGAGGGGGACACTGAAGCTTTCTTT
cdr3_aa: CATSIGDEGDTEAFF

v_call: TRBV29-1
clone_size: .
d_call: .
j_call: TRBJ2-1
cdr3_nt: TGCAGCGCCACCCCCCGGGACCGATACTACAATGAGCAGTTCTTC
cdr3_aa: CSATPRDRYYNEQFF

v_call: TRBV28
clone_size: .
d_call: TRBD2
j_call: TRBJ2-1
cdr3_nt: TGTGCCAGCAGTTTATGGAGGACTAGCGGGATCTACAATGAGCAGTTCTTC
cdr3_aa: CASSLWRTSGIYNEQFF

v_call: TRBV7-9
clone_size: .
d_call: TRBD2
j_call: TRBJ2-1
cdr3_nt: TGTGCCAGCAGCCCGAACTCGGGAGGGTCCTACAATGAGCAGTTCTTC
cdr3_aa: CASSPNSGGSYNEQFF

v_call: TRBV5-6
clone_size: .
d_call: TRBD1
j_call: TRBJ2-7
cdr3_nt: TGTGCCAGCAGCTCAGCCGGGACAGTCTACGAGCAGTACTTC
cdr3_aa: CASSSAGTVYEQYF

v_call: TRBV27
clone_size: .
d_call: .
j_call: TRBJ2-1
cdr3_nt: TGTGCCAGCTGGGGAGATACTGAGCAGTTCTTC
cdr3_aa: CASWGDTEQFF

v_call: TRBV27
clone_size: .
d_call: .
j_call: TRBJ1-5
cdr3_nt: TGTGCCAGCAGTATAGACGGAGCCCAAGGGCCCCAGCATTTT
cdr3_aa: CASSIDGAQGPQHF